This T cell receptor (beta chain) was documented in a study of Graves' ophthalmopathy and Graves' hyperthyroidism. Trimming cost V 6 bases and J 7 bases, with 10 bases left between them. CDR1 and CDR2 (germline): MNHEY, SVGEGT. The CDR3 is 12 residues long. A follow-up of 18 months without ophthalmopathy meant that hyperthyroidism was stable. Other autoimmune diseases, uncontrolled infections, pregnancy or lactation excluded patients from enrollment. The diagnosis was founded upon clinical symptoms, serum thyroxine, TRAb, thyroid ultrasound and orbital computed tomography. Isolation of PBMCs was performed using 7.5 to 10 ml of fresh peripheral blood. The TCR beta CDR3 regions underwent amplification from RNA transcripts. First-round RT-PCR relied on HTBI primers, and a second-round multiplex PCR came next. TCRdb independently ran MiXCR on the multiplex PCR reads; one entry per CDR3 protein. The profile covers 350,000 to 400,000 distinct CDR3 sequences, with less than 20% appearing a single time and 5.5% to 8% taken by the ten largest.

This chain joins TRBV6-2 or TRBV6-3 and TRBJ1-5; D is ambiguous. Sequenced sample: peripheral blood. This clonotype was obtained from a young woman with stable Graves' hyperthyroidism. The CDR3 region is CASSSDGQPQHF. In nucleotides, the CDR3 is TGTGCCAGCAGCTCGGACGGACAGCCCCAGCATTTT.